This TCR beta chain was documented in a study of monozygotic twins with inflammatory bowel disease. Notes on the study in general: Part of the variability in patient repertoires may have come from differing immunosuppressive treatments. IBD patients carried less diverse TCRbeta repertoires (inverse Simpson) than healthy co-twins.

The study subjected TCRalpha and TCRbeta cDNA to two nested PCRs of approximately 16 and 10 cycles. TCRdb reanalyzed the 5' RACE reads, giving one entry per CDR3 protein sequence and no DNA. The table for this sample gives some 100,000 distinct CDR3 sequences. No sorting of T cells preceded isolation of total RNA from whole blood. This CDR3 region has 13 residues. Looked up from germline, CDR1 is SQVTM and CDR2 is ANQGSEA. Of note for this clonotype: What it recognizes is unknown.

The sample comprised blood. This sequence originates from a human donor with ulcerative colitis or Crohn's disease, or a healthy co-twin of an affected twin (not recorded which). This chain joins TRBV29-1 and TRBJ2-7; without DNA, the TCRdb call of TRBD1 cannot be checked. The CDR3 protein is CSAWTGGSNEQYF.